Described below is a single T cell receptor (beta chain) sequence and its context. What it binds is not known. This CDR3 has 13 amino acids. The germline gives CDR1 LNHDA, CDR2 SQIVND (reference sequence). Trimming cost V 4 bases and J 3 bases, with 9 bases left between them. The source of the sample is a study of T cells in tumors after PD-1 blockade. Study information: Daily vismodegib 150 mg continued in a subset of anti-PD-1-treated patients.

Clones were sequenced by immunoSEQ multiplex PCR, and TCRdb holds only the in-frame ones, with some missing. Of tens of thousands of clones listed, around 72% are singletons. General observations from the study: Peripheral recruitment is suggested, as some novel exhausted tumor clones were in pre-treatment blood.

Here the sequenced sample was PBMCs, taken after anti-PD-1 treatment. V gene TRBV19 combines with J gene TRBJ2-5; no definite D call. The receptor's source is a human donor with basal cell carcinoma. This CDR3 reads CASSTSRKETQYF. The CDR3 DNA is TGTGCCAGTAGTACGTCTAGGAAAGAGACCCAGTACTTC. Full variable domain (remainder filled in from reference TRBV19 and TRBJ2-5): DGGITQSPKYLFRKEGQNVTLSCEQNLNHDAMYWYRQDPGQGLRLIYYSQIVNDFQKGDIAEGYSVSREKKESFPLTVTSAQKNPTAFYLCASSTSRKETQYFGPGTRLLVL.